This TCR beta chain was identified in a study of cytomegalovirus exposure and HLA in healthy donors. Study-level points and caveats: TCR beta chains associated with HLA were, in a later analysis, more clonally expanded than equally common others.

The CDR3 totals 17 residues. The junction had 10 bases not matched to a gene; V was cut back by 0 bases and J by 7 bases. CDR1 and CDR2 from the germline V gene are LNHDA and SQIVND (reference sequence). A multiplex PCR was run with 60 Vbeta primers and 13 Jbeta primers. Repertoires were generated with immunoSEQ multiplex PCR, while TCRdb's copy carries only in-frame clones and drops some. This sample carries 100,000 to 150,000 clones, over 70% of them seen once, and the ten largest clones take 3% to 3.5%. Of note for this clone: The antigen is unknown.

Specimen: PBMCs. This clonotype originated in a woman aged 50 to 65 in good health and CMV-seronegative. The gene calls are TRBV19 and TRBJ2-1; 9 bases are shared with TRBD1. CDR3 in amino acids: CASSIDSGTGSANEQFF. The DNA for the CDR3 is TGTGCCAGTAGTATAGACTCCGGGACAGGGTCTGCTAATGAGCAGTTCTTC.